This T cell receptor beta chain was captured by sequencing in a study of blood T cell repertoires in COVID-19. Under the authors' procedure: Amplification with reference gene primers provided the estimates of nucleated cell counts. The protocol was immunoSEQ multiplex PCR, while the TCRdb copy is restricted to in-frame clones and leaves out a portion. From that table come the V and J calls and clone size; the DNA was used to work out D and trimming. Among over 150,000 clones, approximately 78% were seen once, and the ten largest hold roughly 1.5%. The CDR3 is made up of 16 amino acids. CDR1 is SGHNT and CDR2 is YYREEE in the germline V gene (reference sequence). The V segment lost 0 bases and the J segment 4 bases; nucleotides outside the gene matches: 3.

This chain joins TRBV5-4 and TRBJ1-4, with TRBD1 matching over 10 bases. Sequencing input: peripheral blood. The receptor was derived from a man aged 80 or over with acute or convalescent COVID-19. CDR3 residues: CASSLGQGAGNEKLFF. Here the CDR3 DNA reads TGTGCCAGCAGCTTGGGACAGGGGGCAGGTAATGAAAAACTGTTTTTT.